Listed below are T cell receptor beta chains from one sample, sequenced in a study of blood T cell repertoires in COVID-19. Here immunoSEQ multiplex PCR was the method, and the copy in TCRdb shows in-frame clones only, minus some. The sample contains about 240,000 clones, around 85% of which appear only once. Source material: peripheral blood. The receptors here all came from a man aged 60-69 years with acute or convalescent COVID-19. The CDR3 runs from the conserved cysteine through the conserved F or W. Fields, in order: CDR3 DNA, CDR3 protein, clone size, D gene, J gene, V gene. D genes are given only for firm matches. Rows may omit the clone size; those that give it use once, few, many or a size class.

TGTGCCAGTAGCTTAAGGACACCTGATTTGAACACTGAAGCTTTCTTT	CASSLRTPDLNTEAFF	NA	NA	TRBJ1-1	TRBV11-2
TGTGCCAGCAGTCCGGGGGCCGGGACAGGTATATTCGATGGCTACACCTTC	CASSPGAGTGIFDGYTF	NA	TRBD1	TRBJ1-2	TRBV28
TGTGCCAGCAGAATCGACAGGGGTAATTCACCCCTCCACTTT	CASRIDRGNSPLHF	NA	TRBD1	TRBJ1-6	TRBV2
TGCGCCAGCAGCCATCGTAGGACAGGCGACTATGGCTACACCTTC	CASSHRRTGDYGYTF	NA	TRBD1	TRBJ1-2	TRBV4-3
TGTGCCAGCAGCTTGGTCGTCAGGGGGCCGGCGGGGGTGAAACTGTTTTTT	CASSLVVRGPAGVKLFF	NA	TRBD1	TRBJ1-4	TRBV5-8
TGTGCCAGCTCACCATTCCAGGAGGATCATGGCTACACCTTC	CASSPFQEDHGYTF	NA	NA	TRBJ1-2	TRBV18
TGTGCCAGCAAGGAGACGGGAGGGCCTGGAAACACCATATATTTT	CASKETGGPGNTIYF	NA	NA	TRBJ1-3	TRBV2
TGTGCCAGCAGTGACTCACCAGCGAGCACAGATACGCAGTATTTT	CASSDSPASTDTQYF	NA	NA	TRBJ2-3	TRBV6-4
TGTGCCAGCAGTTACTCGGGAGGGGACTCTGGAAACACCATATATTTT	CASSYSGGDSGNTIYF	NA	NA	TRBJ1-3	TRBV6-5
TGTGCCTGGAGTGTCGACAGGGAGATCTATGGCTACACCTTC	CAWSVDREIYGYTF	NA	TRBD1	TRBJ1-2	TRBV30
TGTGCCAGCTCACCGCTAGGGACCCAACAGGGTACGACAGATACGCAGTATTTT	CASSPLGTQQGTTDTQYF	NA	NA	TRBJ2-3	TRBV18
TGTGCCAGCTCAGCAGGGACTAGCGGGAGCGTTTACGAGCAGTACTTC	CASSAGTSGSVYEQYF	NA	TRBD2	TRBJ2-7	TRBV18
TGTGCCAGCAGCCCCCGACTAGACGGGGAGCTGTTTTTT	CASSPRLDGELFF	NA	NA	TRBJ2-2	TRBV11-2
TGTGCCAGCATACTCGACTACACAGATACGCAGTATTTT	CASILDYTDTQYF	NA	NA	TRBJ2-3	TRBV2
TGTGCCAGCACCCCCGAGGCCGCCAAAAACATTCAGTACTTC	CASTPEAAKNIQYF	NA	NA	TRBJ2-4	TRBV7-2
TGTGCCACCAGCAGAGGGGGCCCCAATCAGCCCCAGCATTTT	CATSRGGPNQPQHF	NA	NA	TRBJ1-5	TRBV15
TGTGCCAGCAGTCCACCCACGAGGCAGACCCAGTACTTC	CASSPPTRQTQYF	NA	NA	TRBJ2-5	TRBV28
TGCGCCAGCACTAGCACAGATACGCAGTATTTT	CASTSTDTQYF	NA	NA	TRBJ2-3	TRBV5-1
TGTGCCAGCAGCGGAGGGAGTTCGAGCACCGGGGAGCTGTTTTTT	CASSGGSSSTGELFF	few	NA	TRBJ2-2	TRBV9
TGCGCCAGCAGCTTGGAAGGGACTAGCGGGAGGGCTGGTATATACAATGAGCAGTTCTTC	CASSLEGTSGRAGIYNEQFF	NA	TRBD2	TRBJ2-1	TRBV5-1
TGTGCCAGCAGCCAAGATACAGGGTCCACGGGGAACACCATATATTTT	CASSQDTGSTGNTIYF	NA	NA	TRBJ1-3	TRBV14
TGTGCCAGCAGCCATGGACAGTCCTATGGCTACACCTTC	CASSHGQSYGYTF	NA	NA	TRBJ1-2	TRBV3-1/TRBV3-2
TGTGCCAGTAGTATTTCTGGCAATCAGCCCCAGCATTTT	CASSISGNQPQHF	NA	NA	TRBJ1-5	TRBV19
TGTGCCAGCAGCTTGGACAGGGGCCCGTGGACTGAAGCTTTCTTT	CASSLDRGPWTEAFF	NA	TRBD1	TRBJ1-1	TRBV5-6
TGTGCCAGCAGGAACGGGACTGACTTCACAGATACGCAGTATTTT	CASRNGTDFTDTQYF	few	NA	TRBJ2-3	TRBV2
TGTGCCACAGAAGGCGCGGGACTAGACGAAAAACTGTTTTTT	CATEGAGLDEKLFF	NA	NA	TRBJ1-4	TRBV19
TGTGCCAGTAGCGGGAGTCTAGGGTCCTACAATGAGCAGTTCTTC	CASSGSLGSYNEQFF	NA	TRBD2	TRBJ2-1	TRBV7-9
TGTGCCACCAGCAGAGATCGAGTTTCGGGACTCAATGAGCAGTTCTTC	CATSRDRVSGLNEQFF	NA	NA	TRBJ2-1	TRBV15
TGCGCCAGCAGCTTGGCCGGGGGGAGCTACACTGAAGCTTTCTTT	CASSLAGGSYTEAFF	once	NA	TRBJ1-1	TRBV5-1
TGTGCCAGCAGCTTAGAGAGAGCGGGAGCTAGGGAGCAGTACTTC	CASSLERAGAREQYF	NA	TRBD2	TRBJ2-7	TRBV11-2
TGTGCCAGCAGCCCTTTGGGGACAGGGCAAGAGACCCAGTACTTC	CASSPLGTGQETQYF	NA	TRBD1	TRBJ2-5	TRBV7-8